This T cell receptor beta chain was retrieved from a study of regulatory dendritic cells for organ transplantation. Study-level results: Naive CD4+ and CD8+ repertoires were highly diverse; memory CD8+ was most oligoclonal. The authors noted considerable between-person heterogeneity in alloreactive memory CD8+ cells.

Assay used: immunoSEQ multiplex PCR; TCRdb lists only in-frame clones, some missing. Of some 29,000 clones listed, around 79% are singletons. Per germline, CDR1 LGHNA and CDR2 YNFKEQ. CDR3 size: 14 residues. The V segment lost 2 bases and the J segment 6 bases; nucleotides outside the gene matches: 3. FACS sorted CD4+ or CD8+ T cells into CD45RA+ naive and CD45RO+ memory. This clone was seen only a few times. Its specificity is unknown. The TCR sequence derives from a human donor in good health. The chain carries TRBV4-2 and TRBJ2-7; 11 positions match TRBD2. The sequencing sample was made of memory CD4+ T cells from blood. Documented subset: CD45RO+ memory T cells. CDR3 amino acids: CASSQSLAGGEQYF. The CDR3 bases are TGTGCCAGCAGCCAATCCCTAGCGGGAGGCGAGCAGTACTTC.